This TCR beta chain was retrieved from a study of blood T cell repertoires in COVID-19. Study-wide background: The samples span acute and convalescent COVID-19 from the United States, Italy and Spain. T cells, B-cell-depleted T cells, or PBMCs provided the cDNA or gDNA that served as material.

From germline, CDR1 is ENHRY and CDR2 SYGVKD. The CDR3 consists of 14 residues. Germline trimming cut 3 bases from V and 4 bases from J; bases unmatched to any gene: 3. Per the original data handling: The authors estimated nucleated cell counts from reference gene primer amplification. Assay used: immunoSEQ multiplex PCR; TCRdb lists only in-frame clones, some missing. V, J and clone size derive from that table, while D and trimming were established from the DNA sequence. There are 80,000 to 90,000 clones in the sample; about 85% occur only once, and roughly 2.1% lies in the top ten. The material sequenced was peripheral blood. The chain joins TRBV10-3 to TRBJ1-2, with 9 bases matching TRBD1. The sequence was obtained from a woman aged 70 to 79 with acute or convalescent COVID-19. The CDR3 coding sequence is TGTGCCATCAGTGAACCGGGACAGGGCTATGGCTACACCTTC. It translates to CAISEPGQGYGYTF.